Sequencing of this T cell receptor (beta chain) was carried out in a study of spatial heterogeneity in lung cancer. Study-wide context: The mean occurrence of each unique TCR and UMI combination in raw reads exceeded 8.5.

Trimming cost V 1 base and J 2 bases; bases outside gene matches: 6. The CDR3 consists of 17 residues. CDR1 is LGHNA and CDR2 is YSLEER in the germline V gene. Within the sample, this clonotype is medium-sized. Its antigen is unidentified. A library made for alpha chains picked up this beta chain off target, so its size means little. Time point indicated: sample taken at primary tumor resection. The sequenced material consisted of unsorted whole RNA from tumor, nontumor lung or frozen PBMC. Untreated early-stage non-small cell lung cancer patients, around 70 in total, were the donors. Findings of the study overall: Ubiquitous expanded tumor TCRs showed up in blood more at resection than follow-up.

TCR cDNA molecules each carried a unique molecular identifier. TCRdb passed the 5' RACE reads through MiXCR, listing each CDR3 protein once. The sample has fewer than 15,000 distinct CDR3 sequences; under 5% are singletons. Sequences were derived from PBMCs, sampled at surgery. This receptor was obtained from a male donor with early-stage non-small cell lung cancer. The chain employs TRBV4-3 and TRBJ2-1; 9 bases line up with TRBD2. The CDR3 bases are TGCGCCAGCAGCCAAGGGGGCGGGAGGGCCCCCTACAATGAGCAGTTCTTC. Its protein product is CASSQGGGRAPYNEQFF.